This TCR beta chain was recorded in a study of OX40 agonist ivuxolimab in advanced cancers. A history of autoimmune disease or systemic immunosuppression excluded patients. CDR3 size: 14 residues. V lost 2 bases to trimming and J lost 4 bases, with 9 bases between them. Germline V gives CDR1 MDHEN, CDR2 SYDVKM. The assay was immunoSEQ multiplex PCR, and TCRdb's table has in-frame clones only and misses some. The repertoire holds tens of thousands of clones, with 81% as singletons. This sequence was found in an adult with an advanced solid tumor such as melanoma, head and neck, liver or kidney cancer. The J gene is TRBJ1-5, the V gene TRBV28; D uncertain. Here the sequenced sample was CD4+ or CD8+ T cells sorted from blood, taken in a trial of the OX40 agonist ivuxolimab. DNA of the CDR3: TGTGCCAGCAGTTTAGGAGGTCAGAATCAGCCCCAGCATTTT. The encoded protein is CASSLGGQNQPQHF.